These 18 T cell receptor beta chains came from one sample sequenced in a study of cytomegalovirus exposure and HLA in healthy donors. The protocol was immunoSEQ multiplex PCR, while the TCRdb copy is restricted to in-frame clones and leaves out a portion. The sample lists roughly 330,000 clones; about nine tenths were seen once. The source material was PBMCs. These receptors were collected from a woman aged 25-40 years in good health and CMV-seropositive.

The chain recombines TRBV28 with TRBJ2-2; unclear D gene. Germline-derived CDR1 and CDR2 are MDHEN and SYDVKM. The CDR3 is 16 residues long. Between the trimmed V and J ends, which lost 2 bases and 0 bases, there was a span of 10 bases. The CDR3 protein is CASSLLADANTGELFF. CDR3 coding DNA: TGTGCCAGCAGTTTACTGGCGGACGCGAACACCGGGGAGCTGTTTTTT.

The chain employs TRBV2 and TRBJ2-2; D may correspond to TRBD1 or TRBD2 (5 bases each). Trimming stripped 5 bases from V and 5 bases from J, with 12 bases between. The CDR3 is 14 residues long. Germline lookup yields CDR1 SNHLY and CDR2 FYNNEI. For the CDR3, the DNA is TGTGCCAGCAGTCGGGACCCGAGGACCGGGGAGCTGTTTTTT. Translating gives CASSRDPRTGELFF.

Here the CDR3 reads CASSPVPGAGELFF. In nucleotides, the CDR3 is TGTGCCAGCAGTCCCGTCCCCGGGGCCGGGGAGCTGTTTTTT. The V and J genes are TRBV2 and TRBJ2-2, with D possibly being TRBD2 (5 bases). CDR1 and CDR2 from the germline V gene are SNHLY and FYNNEI. V was trimmed by 5 bases and J by 6 bases, leaving 13 bases between them. CDR3 size: 14 residues. Full variable domain (missing parts from reference TRBV2 and TRBJ2-2): EPEVTQTPSHQVTQMGQEVILRCVPISNHLYFYWYRQILGQKVEFLVSFYNNEISEKSEIFDDQFSVERPDGSNFTLKIRSTKLEDSAMYFCASSPVPGAGELFFGEGSRLTVL.

The genes are TRBV30 and TRBJ2-5; unclear D gene. The CDR3 sequence is 13 residues long. CDR1 and CDR2 from the germline V gene are GTSNPN and SVGIG (reference sequence). Trimming shortened V by 0 bases and J by 2 bases, and 7 bases separated the two germline ends. The CDR3 region has the DNA TGTGCCTGGAGTGTAGGGCGGCAAGAGACCCAGTACTTC. It encodes CAWSVGRQETQYF.

This clone appeared once. The chain is built from TRBV15 and TRBJ1-3; TRBD1 might be the D (6 bases). The germline V and J ends were trimmed by 0 bases and 6 bases, with 9 bases remaining between them. Germline loops: CDR1 LNHNV, CDR2 YYDKDF (reference sequence). The CDR3 length is 14 residues. CDR3 loop: CATSRDWGANTIYF. The CDR3 DNA sequence: TGTGCCACCAGCAGAGATTGGGGGGCAAACACCATATATTTT.

The V gene is TRBV7-6, the J gene TRBJ2-3, with D maybe TRBD2 (5 bases). The CDR3 is 12 residues long. Germline V CDR1 and CDR2: SGHVS, FNYEAQ. V was clipped by 10 bases and J by 3 bases, with 11 bases between them. CDR3 sequence: CATSGNTDTQYF. CDR3 nucleotide sequence: TGTGCCACCTCCGGGAATACAGATACGCAGTATTTT.

V and J are TRBV6-4 and TRBJ2-2; D perhaps matches TRBD2 (6 bases). Germline CDR1 reads MRHNA; CDR2 reads SNTAGT. V shed 3 bases and J shed 8 bases, with 16 bases lying between them. This CDR3 contains 15 residues. The CDR3 DNA reads TGTGCCAGCAGTGAGGCGGGAACCCTAACGGGGGAGCTGTTTTTT. Translating it yields CASSEAGTLTGELFF.

This clone occurred a few times. The chain carries TRBV6-5 and TRBJ1-3, with 8 bases fitting TRBD1. CDR3 size: 15 residues. J was trimmed by 0 bases and V by 4 bases; bases with no gene match: 2. Germline V gene data show CDR1 as MNHEY and CDR2 as SVGAGI. The chain's CDR3 is CASSSTGGSGNTIYF. DNA of the CDR3: TGTGCCAGCAGTTCCACAGGGGGCTCTGGAAACACCATATATTTT.

This clone was counted a few times. The chain couples TRBV5-6 to TRBJ2-3, with TRBD2 identical over 10 bases. V lost 4 bases, J lost 5 bases, and 10 bases stayed unmatched. The CDR3 has 16 amino acids. The germline CDR1 and CDR2 sequences are SGHDT and YYEEEE. The CDR3 sequence is CASSNQQAGGRDTQYF. The CDR3 nucleotides read TGTGCCAGCAGCAACCAGCAAGCGGGAGGGAGAGATACGCAGTATTTT.

The chain carries TRBV4-2 and TRBJ1-3; D remains ambiguous. Germline CDR1 is LGHNA and CDR2 is YNFKEQ. The CDR3 runs to 15 residues. V was trimmed by 2 bases and J by 0 bases, leaving 8 bases between them. The CDR3 protein is CASSQLNSSGNTIYF. CDR3 DNA sequence: TGTGCCAGCAGCCAATTAAATAGCTCTGGAAACACCATATATTTT.

The chain links TRBV28 to TRBJ1-1; no reliable D call. CDR1 and CDR2 (germline): MDHEN, SYDVKM. Between the trimmed V and J ends, which lost 8 bases and 5 bases, there was a span of 9 bases. The CDR3 is 11 amino acids. As DNA, the CDR3 is TGTGCCAGCGTGATGCGTACTGAAGCTTTCTTT. It yields the protein CASVMRTEAFF.

The chain employs TRBV30 and TRBJ2-1, with TRBD1 matching over 7 bases. CDR1 GTSNPN and CDR2 SVGIG come from the germline V gene (reference sequence). The trim removed 6 bases at V and 2 bases at J, leaving 7 bases unmatched. This CDR3 contains 14 residues. CDR3 sequence: CACRTGQPYNEQFF. CDR3 nucleotide sequence: TGTGCCTGTAGGACGGGACAGCCCTACAATGAGCAGTTCTTC.

The V and J genes are TRBV15 and TRBJ2-1, with 9 nucleotides matching TRBD1. Per germline, CDR1 LNHNV and CDR2 YYDKDF (reference sequence). The junction had 7 bases not matched to a gene; V was cut back by 0 bases and J by 1 base. The CDR3 has 18 amino acids. DNA for the CDR3: TGTGCCACCAGCAGAGATTGGCGGACAGGGGAGTCCTACAATGAGCAGTTCTTC. This sequence encodes CATSRDWRTGESYNEQFF.

The rearrangement joins TRBV30 to TRBJ1-5; D may be TRBD1 (6 bases). Germline assignment: CDR1 GTSNPN and CDR2 SVGIG (reference sequence). The CDR3 sequence is 15 residues long. The V gene lost 0 bases and the J gene lost 5 bases, with 14 bases spanning the gap. The CDR3 protein is CAWSVVWGRDQPQHF. The CDR3 nucleotides read TGTGCCTGGAGTGTGGTCTGGGGGCGCGATCAGCCCCAGCATTTT.

V gene TRBV9 combines with J gene TRBJ1-1, with 9 bases lining up with TRBD1. Germline CDR1 is SGDLS and CDR2 is YYNGEE. The CDR3 loop spans 15 amino acids. The V segment lost 3 bases and the J segment 2 bases; nucleotides outside the gene matches: 5. In nucleotides, the CDR3 is TGTGCCAGCAGCGCCCAGACAGGGGGTAACACTGAAGCTTTCTTT. It encodes CASSAQTGGNTEAFF.

The rearrangement uses TRBV15 and TRBJ2-7; no definite D call. The CDR3 contains 16 residues. Trimming took off 0 bases at V and 0 bases at J, with 12 bases between the two ends. Germline V gene lookup returns CDR1 LNHNV and CDR2 YYDKDF (reference sequence). The CDR3 is CATSRDRWVYSYEQYF. The CDR3 coding sequence is TGTGCCACCAGCAGAGATCGATGGGTATACTCCTACGAGCAGTACTTC.

This clone was seen a single time. The rearrangement uses TRBV7-2 and TRBJ2-7; weak D call: TRBD1 (6 bases). V was shortened by 4 bases and J by 2 bases, with 12 bases between the two germline ends. Germline values: CDR1 SGHTA, CDR2 FQGNSA. The CDR3 spans 14 residues. CDR3 loop: CASSSYQGTYEQYF. CDR3 DNA sequence: TGTGCCAGCAGCTCCTACCAGGGGACCTACGAGCAGTACTTC.

The rearrangement links TRBV15 to TRBJ2-7; 8 positions agree with TRBD1. Germline loops: CDR1 LNHNV, CDR2 YYDKDF (reference sequence). With 4 bases clipped from V and 3 bases from J, the junction kept 8 bases outside the gene matches. The CDR3 totals 15 residues. CDR3 nucleotide sequence: TGTGCCACCAGCATGGGACAGGAGACCTTCTACGAGCAGTACTTC. Encoded protein: CATSMGQETFYEQYF.